This T cell receptor (beta chain) was captured in a study of blood T cell repertoires in COVID-19. Study-level information: From the United States, Italy and Spain came samples of acute and convalescent COVID-19. Sample material is recorded as cDNA or gDNA derived from T cells, B-cell-depleted T cells, or PBMCs.

In the original processing: Cell counts per sample came from amplifying reference gene primers. The repertoire was sequenced with immunoSEQ multiplex PCR; TCRdb's copy has only in-frame clones and lacks some. The V and J calls and the clone size are those of that table, but D and trimming were determined from the DNA. Counted here are around 180,000 clones, about 74% occurring once; the ten biggest clones make up about 3%. Germline V lookup: CDR1 SGHRS, CDR2 YFSETQ. V lost 7 bases and J 3 bases, leaving 22 bases between the germline ends. The length of the CDR3 is 16 residues. The TCR was taken from a woman older than 75 with acute or convalescent COVID-19. Source material: peripheral blood. V gene TRBV5-1 combines with J gene TRBJ1-1, with a tentative D call TRBD1 (5 bases). The CDR3 loop is CASRVRDRGGDTEAFF. The DNA for the CDR3 is TGCGCCAGCCGGGTCCGGGACCGTGGAGGGGACACTGAAGCTTTCTTT.